The sequence of this T cell receptor beta chain was determined in a study of patients and donors after allogeneic stem cell transplantation. Using its own MiXCR run on the RT-PCR reads, TCRdb lists one record per CDR3 protein. This repertoire shows roughly 140,000 distinct CDR3 sequences, about a third found once; its top ten account for 50%. Germline CDR1 and CDR2: MRHNA and SNTAGT. The CDR3 runs 13 residues. The V and J ends lost 8 bases and 0 bases respectively, with 8 bases between them. J is TRBJ2-1 and V is TRBV6-4; D call uncertain. Sequencing was carried out using blood, either unsorted or a sorted T cell fraction (not recorded which). The receptor was derived from a human donor who was either an allogeneic HSCT recipient or a stem cell or donor lymphocyte infusion donor (not recorded which). It is not recorded whose cells these are; they may come from a transplant donor. CDR3 coding DNA: TGTGCCAGCGTGACGAACTCCTACAATGAGCAGTTCTTC. This sequence encodes CASVTNSYNEQFF.